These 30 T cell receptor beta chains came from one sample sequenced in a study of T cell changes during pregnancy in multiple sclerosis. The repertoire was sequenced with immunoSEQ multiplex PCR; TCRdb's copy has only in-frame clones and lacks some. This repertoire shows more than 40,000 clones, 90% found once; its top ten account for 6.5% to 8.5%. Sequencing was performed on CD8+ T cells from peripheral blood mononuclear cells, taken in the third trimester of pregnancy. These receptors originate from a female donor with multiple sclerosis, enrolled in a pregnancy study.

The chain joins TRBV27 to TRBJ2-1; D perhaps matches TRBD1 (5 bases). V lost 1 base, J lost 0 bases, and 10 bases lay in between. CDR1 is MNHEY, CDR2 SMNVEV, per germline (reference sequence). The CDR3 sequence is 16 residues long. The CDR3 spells CASSLLTESSYNEQFF. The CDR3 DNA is TGTGCCAGCAGTTTATTGACAGAGAGCTCCTACAATGAGCAGTTCTTC.

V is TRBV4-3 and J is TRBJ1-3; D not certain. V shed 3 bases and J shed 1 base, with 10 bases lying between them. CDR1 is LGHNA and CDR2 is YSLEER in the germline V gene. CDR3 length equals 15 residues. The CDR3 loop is CASSQGSYSGNTIYF. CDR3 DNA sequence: TGCGCCAGCAGCCAGGGCAGCTATTCTGGAAACACCATATATTTT.

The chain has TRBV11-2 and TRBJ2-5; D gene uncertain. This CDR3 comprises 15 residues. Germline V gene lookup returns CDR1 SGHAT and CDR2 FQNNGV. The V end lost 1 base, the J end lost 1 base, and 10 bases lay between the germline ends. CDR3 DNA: TGTGCCAGCAGCTTAGGTATCGAGCGCCAAGAGACCCAGTACTTC. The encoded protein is CASSLGIERQETQYF.

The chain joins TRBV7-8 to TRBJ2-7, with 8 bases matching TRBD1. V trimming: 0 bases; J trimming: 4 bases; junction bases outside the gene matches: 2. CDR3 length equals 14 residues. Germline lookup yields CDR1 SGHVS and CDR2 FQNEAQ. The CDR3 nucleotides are TGTGCCAGCAGCTTAGCGGGACAGGAGTACGAGCAGTACTTC. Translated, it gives CASSLAGQEYEQYF.

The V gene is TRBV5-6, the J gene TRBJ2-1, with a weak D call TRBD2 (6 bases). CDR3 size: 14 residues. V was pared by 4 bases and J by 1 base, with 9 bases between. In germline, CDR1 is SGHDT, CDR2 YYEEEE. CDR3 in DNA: TGTGCCAGCAGCCCGGGACTTTCCTACAATGAGCAGTTCTTC. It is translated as CASSPGLSYNEQFF.

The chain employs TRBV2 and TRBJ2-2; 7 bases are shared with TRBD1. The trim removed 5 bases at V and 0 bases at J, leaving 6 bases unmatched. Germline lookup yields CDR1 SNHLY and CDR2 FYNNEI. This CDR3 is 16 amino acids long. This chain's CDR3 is CASSPTGATNTGELFF. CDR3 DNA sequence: TGTGCCAGCAGTCCCACAGGGGCGACGAACACCGGGGAGCTGTTTTTT.

Here the CDR3 DNA reads TGTGCCAGCAGCCAAGGACAGGGGGGCGGGGGTGGCTACACCTTC. This encodes CASSQGQGGGGGYTF. V is TRBV6-5 and J is TRBJ1-2; 10 positions agree with TRBD1. Losses at the gene ends were 6 bases for V and 7 bases for J; bases not matched to a gene: 11. This CDR3 region has 15 residues. The germline V gene has CDR1 MNHEY and CDR2 SVGAGI.

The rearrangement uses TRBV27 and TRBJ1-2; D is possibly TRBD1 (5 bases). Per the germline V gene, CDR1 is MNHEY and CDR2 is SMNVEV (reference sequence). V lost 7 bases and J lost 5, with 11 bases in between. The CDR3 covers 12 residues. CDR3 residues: CASNGGGYGYTF. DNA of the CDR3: TGTGCCAGCAACGGGGGGGGGTATGGCTACACCTTC.

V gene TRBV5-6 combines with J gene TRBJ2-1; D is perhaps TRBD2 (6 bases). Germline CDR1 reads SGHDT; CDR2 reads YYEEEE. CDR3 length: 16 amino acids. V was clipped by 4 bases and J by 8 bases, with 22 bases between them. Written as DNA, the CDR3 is TGTGCCAGCAGCCGGAACCCGGACTATCTTCCCGATGAGCAGTTCTTC. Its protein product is CASSRNPDYLPDEQFF.

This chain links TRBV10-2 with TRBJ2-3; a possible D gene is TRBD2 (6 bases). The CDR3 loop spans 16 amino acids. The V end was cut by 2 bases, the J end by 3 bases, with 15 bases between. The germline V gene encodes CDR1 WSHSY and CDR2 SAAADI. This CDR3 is CASSEGPGGVTDTQYF. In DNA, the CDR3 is TGCGCCAGCAGTGAGGGCCCGGGCGGGGTAACAGATACGCAGTATTTT.

The CDR3 DNA reads as TGTGCCAGCGGCTCGCGGGGGGGCTCCAATGAGCAGTTCTTC. It encodes CASGSRGGSNEQFF. The V and J genes are TRBV11-3 and TRBJ2-1; 9 positions match TRBD2. The V gene end was trimmed by 8 bases and the J gene end by 6 bases; junction bases not matched to a gene: 8. CDR1 and CDR2 from the germline V gene are SGHNT and YENEEA. The CDR3 is made up of 14 amino acids.

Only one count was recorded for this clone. The CDR3 spells CASSHTGLDTEAFF. The CDR3 DNA sequence: TGTGCCAGCAGTCATACAGGGTTGGACACTGAAGCTTTCTTT. V usage is TRBV28 and J usage is TRBJ1-1, with D possibly being TRBD1 (6 bases). This CDR3 is 14 amino acids long. CDR1 is MDHEN and CDR2 is SYDVKM in the germline V gene. Trimming took 5 bases from V and 3 from J, leaving 13 bases between them. Based on the CDR3 plus reference TRBV28 and TRBJ1-1, the full variable domain is DVKVTQSSRYLVKRTGEKVFLECVQDMDHENMFWYRQDPGLGLRLIYFSYDVKMKEKGDIPEGYSVSREKKERFSLILESASTNQTSMYLCASSHTGLDTEAFFGQGTRLTVV.

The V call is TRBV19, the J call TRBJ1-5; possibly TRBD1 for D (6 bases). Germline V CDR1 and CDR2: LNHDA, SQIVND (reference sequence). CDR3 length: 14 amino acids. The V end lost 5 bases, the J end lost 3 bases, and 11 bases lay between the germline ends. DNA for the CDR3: TGTGCCAGTAGTTTTGGACAGTTCAATCAGCCCCAGCATTTT. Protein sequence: CASSFGQFNQPQHF. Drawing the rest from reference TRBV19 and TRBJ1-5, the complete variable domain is DGGITQSPKYLFRKEGQNVTLSCEQNLNHDAMYWYRQDPGQGLRLIYYSQIVNDFQKGDIAEGYSVSREKKESFPLTVTSAQKNPTAFYLCASSFGQFNQPQHFGDGTRLSIL.

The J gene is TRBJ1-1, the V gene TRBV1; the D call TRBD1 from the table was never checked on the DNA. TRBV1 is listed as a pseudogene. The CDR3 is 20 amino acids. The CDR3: CTSSQDEEVTTGTPNTEAFF. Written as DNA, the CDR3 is TGCACCAGCAGCCAAGATGAGGAAGTTACGACCGGGACACCGAACACTGAAGCTTTCTTT.

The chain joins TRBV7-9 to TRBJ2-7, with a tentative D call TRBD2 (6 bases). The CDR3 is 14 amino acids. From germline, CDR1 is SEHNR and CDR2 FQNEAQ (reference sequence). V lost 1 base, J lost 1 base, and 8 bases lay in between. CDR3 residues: CASSLGAGSYEQYF. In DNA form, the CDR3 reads TGTGCCAGCAGCTTAGGAGCGGGTTCCTACGAGCAGTACTTC.

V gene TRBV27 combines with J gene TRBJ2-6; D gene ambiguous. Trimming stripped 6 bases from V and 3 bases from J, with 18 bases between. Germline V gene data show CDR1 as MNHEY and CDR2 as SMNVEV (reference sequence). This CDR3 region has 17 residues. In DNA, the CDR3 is TGTGCCAGCAGCCCCTTAATTCAGGTGGTTGGGGCCAACGTCCTGACTTTC. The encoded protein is CASSPLIQVVGANVLTF.

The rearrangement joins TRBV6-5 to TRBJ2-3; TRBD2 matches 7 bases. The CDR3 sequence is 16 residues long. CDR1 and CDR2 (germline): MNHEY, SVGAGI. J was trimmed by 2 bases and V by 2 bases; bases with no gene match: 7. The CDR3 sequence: CASSYGAGENTDTQYF. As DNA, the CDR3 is TGTGCCAGCAGTTACGGGGCGGGGGAGAACACAGATACGCAGTATTTT.

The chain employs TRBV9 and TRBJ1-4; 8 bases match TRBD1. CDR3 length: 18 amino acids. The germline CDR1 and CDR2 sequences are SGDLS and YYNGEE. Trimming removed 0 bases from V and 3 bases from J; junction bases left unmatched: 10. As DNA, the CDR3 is TGTGCCAGCAGCGTAGGGGGACAGGCCGGATGGGCTAATGAAAAACTGTTTTTT. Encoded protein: CASSVGGQAGWANEKLFF. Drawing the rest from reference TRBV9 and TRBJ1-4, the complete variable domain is DSGVTQTPKHLITATGQRVTLRCSPRSGDLSVYWYQQSLDQGLQFLIQYYNGEERAKGNILERFSAQQFPDLHSELNLSSLELGDSALYFCASSVGGQAGWANEKLFFGSGTQLSVL.

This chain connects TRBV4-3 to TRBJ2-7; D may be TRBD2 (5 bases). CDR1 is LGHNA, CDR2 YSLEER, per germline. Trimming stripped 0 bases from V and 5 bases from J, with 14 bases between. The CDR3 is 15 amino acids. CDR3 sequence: CASSQETRDLDEQYF. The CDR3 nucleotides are TGCGCCAGCAGCCAAGAAACGAGGGATTTGGACGAGCAGTACTTC.

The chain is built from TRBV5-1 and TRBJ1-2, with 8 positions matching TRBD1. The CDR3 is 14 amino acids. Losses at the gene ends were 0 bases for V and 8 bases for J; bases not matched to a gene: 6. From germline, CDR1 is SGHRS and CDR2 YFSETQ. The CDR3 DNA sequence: TGCGCCAGCAGCTTGGGACAGGGGTTTTACGGCTACACCTTC. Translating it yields CASSLGQGFYGYTF.

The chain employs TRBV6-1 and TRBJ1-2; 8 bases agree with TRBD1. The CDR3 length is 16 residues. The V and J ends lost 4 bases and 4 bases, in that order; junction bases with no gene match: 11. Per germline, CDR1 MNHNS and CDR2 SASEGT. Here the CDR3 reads CASSGGGTGLPYGYTF. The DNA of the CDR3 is TGTGCCAGCAGTGGAGGGGGGACAGGCCTCCCCTATGGCTACACCTTC.

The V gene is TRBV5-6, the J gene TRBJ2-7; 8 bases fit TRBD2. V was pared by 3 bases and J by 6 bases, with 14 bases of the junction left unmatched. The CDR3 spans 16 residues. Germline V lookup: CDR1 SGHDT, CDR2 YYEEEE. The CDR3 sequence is CASSYPPGLVAVEQYF. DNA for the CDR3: TGTGCCAGCAGCTATCCTCCGGGACTAGTAGCCGTCGAGCAGTACTTC.

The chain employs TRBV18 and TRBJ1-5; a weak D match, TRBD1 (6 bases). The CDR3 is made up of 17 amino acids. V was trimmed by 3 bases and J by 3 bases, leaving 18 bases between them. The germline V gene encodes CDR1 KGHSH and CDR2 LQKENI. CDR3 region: CASSPPGQKKDNQPQHF. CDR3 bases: TGTGCCAGCTCACCGCCCGGACAGAAAAAAGACAATCAGCCCCAGCATTTT.

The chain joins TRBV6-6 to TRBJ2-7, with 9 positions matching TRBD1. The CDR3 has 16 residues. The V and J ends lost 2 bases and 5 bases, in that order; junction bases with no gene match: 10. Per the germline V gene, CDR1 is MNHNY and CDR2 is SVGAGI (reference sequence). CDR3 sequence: CASSYAIRDRDDEQYF. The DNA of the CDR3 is TGTGCCAGCAGTTACGCCATACGGGACAGGGATGACGAGCAGTACTTC.

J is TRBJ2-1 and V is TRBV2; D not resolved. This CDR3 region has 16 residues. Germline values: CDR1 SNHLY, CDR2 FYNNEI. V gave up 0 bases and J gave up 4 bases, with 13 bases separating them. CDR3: CASSEAKAPGYNEQFF. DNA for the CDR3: TGTGCCAGCAGTGAAGCGAAGGCCCCAGGATACAATGAGCAGTTCTTC.

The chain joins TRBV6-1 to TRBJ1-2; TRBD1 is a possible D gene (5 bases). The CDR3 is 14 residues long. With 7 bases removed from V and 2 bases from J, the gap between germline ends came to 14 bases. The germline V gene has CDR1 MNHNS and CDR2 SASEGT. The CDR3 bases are TGTGCCAGCACCCAGCGGGGACTGAACTATGGCTACACCTTC. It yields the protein CASTQRGLNYGYTF.

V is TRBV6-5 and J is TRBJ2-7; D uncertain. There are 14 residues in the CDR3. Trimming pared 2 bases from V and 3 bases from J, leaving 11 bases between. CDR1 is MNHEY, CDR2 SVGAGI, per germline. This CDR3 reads CASSYLGPNYEQYF. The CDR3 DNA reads TGTGCCAGCAGTTACCTTGGTCCTAACTACGAGCAGTACTTC.

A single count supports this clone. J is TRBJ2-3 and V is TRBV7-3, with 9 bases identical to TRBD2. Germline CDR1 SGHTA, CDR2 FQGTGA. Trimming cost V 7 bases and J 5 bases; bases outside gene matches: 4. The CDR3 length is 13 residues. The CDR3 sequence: CASNGGGGDTQYF. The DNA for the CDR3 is TGTGCCAGCAATGGCGGGGGGGGAGATACGCAGTATTTT.

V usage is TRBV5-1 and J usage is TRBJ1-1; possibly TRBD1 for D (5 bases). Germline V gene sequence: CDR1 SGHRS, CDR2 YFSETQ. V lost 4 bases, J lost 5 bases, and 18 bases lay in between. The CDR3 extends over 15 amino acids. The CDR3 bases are TGCGCCAGCAGCCGATCCAGGGAGGTCGTTACTGAAGCTTTCTTT. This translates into CASSRSREVVTEAFF.

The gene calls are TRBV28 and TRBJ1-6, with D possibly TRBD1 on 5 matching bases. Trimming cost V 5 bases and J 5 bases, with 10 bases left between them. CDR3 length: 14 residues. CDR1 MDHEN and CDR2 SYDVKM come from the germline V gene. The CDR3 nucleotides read TGTGCCAGCAGTCCGATAGGGGATAATTCACCCCTCCACTTT. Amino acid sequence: CASSPIGDNSPLHF. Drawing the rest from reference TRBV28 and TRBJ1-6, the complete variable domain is DVKVTQSSRYLVKRTGEKVFLECVQDMDHENMFWYRQDPGLGLRLIYFSYDVKMKEKGDIPEGYSVSREKKERFSLILESASTNQTSMYLCASSPIGDNSPLHFGNGTRLTVT.